The source of this TCR beta chain is a study of shared clonotypes between healthy human individuals. Germline assignment: CDR1 SGHDT and CDR2 YYEEEE. The CDR3 has 15 residues. V was cut by 0 bases and J by 4 bases, with 13 bases left in between. DNA at 200 ng, approximately 30,000 T cell genomes, went into sorted-subset replicate PCRs. This table comes from immunoSEQ multiplex PCR, and its TCRdb copy is limited to in-frame clones, with some not included. The sample consists of under 130,000 clones, roughly 70% of them appearing once. This sequence joins TRBV5-6 and TRBJ2-5; D gene ambiguous. Material: memory CD8+ T cells sorted from blood. Sample subset: CD45RO+ cells pooled with CCR7-negative TemRA cells. The sequence came from a woman aged 25 to 39 in good health. CDR3 sequence (DNA): TGTGCCAGCAGCTTGGATTGGACGGATGGAGAGACCCAGTACTTC. It translates to CASSLDWTDGETQYF.